One and the same sample provided the 24 T cell receptor beta chains below, sequenced in a study of early T cells in non-severe SARS-CoV-2 infection. Via MiXCR, TCRdb re-called the 5' RACE reads, giving one row per CDR3 protein. The sample has about 87,000 distinct CDR3 sequences; 14% are singletons. The sample was whole blood. All receptors come from an adult who was a healthcare worker with PCR-confirmed SARS-CoV-2 infection or an uninfected control (not recorded which).

The chain recombines TRBV20-1 with TRBJ1-1; 12 positions match TRBD1. The CDR3 extends over 17 amino acids. After removal of 6 bases from V and 0 bases from J, the junction contained 11 bases not matched to a gene. From germline, CDR1 is DFQATT and CDR2 SNEGSKA (reference sequence). CDR3 residues: CSAWDRGRGFMNTEAFF. In nucleotides, the CDR3 is TGCAGTGCCTGGGACAGGGGGCGCGGGTTTATGAACACTGAAGCTTTCTTT.

The chain recombines TRBV6-4 with TRBJ1-1; TRBD1 matches 7 bases. In germline, CDR1 is MRHNA, CDR2 SNTAGT. Trimming took 5 bases from V and 7 from J; bases not matched to a gene: 10. This CDR3 spans 14 amino acids. The CDR3 is CASSRSGTAVEAFF. For the CDR3, the DNA is TGTGCCAGCAGTCGTTCCGGGACAGCAGTTGAAGCTTTCTTT.

This clonotype turned up a few times. The chain uses TRBV29-1 and TRBJ1-5; unclear D gene. Germline V gene data show CDR1 as SQVTM and CDR2 as ANQGSEA. Between the trimmed V and J ends, which lost 4 bases and 8 bases, there was a span of 15 bases. The CDR3 contains 13 residues. The DNA for the CDR3 is TGCAGCGTTGTAGGAACCCCCGGAGAGCCCCAGCATTTT. This translates into CSVVGTPGEPQHF.

The gene calls are TRBV6-5 and TRBJ2-5, with D perhaps matching TRBD1 or TRBD2 (5 bases each). CDR3 length equals 15 residues. Germline V gives CDR1 MNHEY, CDR2 SVGAGI. Trimming took 2 bases from V and 1 from J, leaving 11 bases between them. The CDR3 loop is CASSYRGRVQETQYF. CDR3 coding DNA: TGTGCCAGCAGTTACCGGGGACGAGTCCAAGAGACCCAGTACTTC.

As to this clonotype: Being one base from a much bigger clone, this may be a read error. DNA of the CDR3: TGTGCCAGCAGTTTAATGGCGAACACTGAAGCTTTCTTT. This encodes CASSLMANTEAFF. V gene TRBV12-3 or TRBV12-4 combines with J gene TRBJ1-1; D ambiguous. V lost 2 bases and J 1 base, leaving 5 bases between the germline ends. CDR3 size: 13 residues.

V gene TRBV5-4 combines with J gene TRBJ2-3; 8 positions agree with TRBD2. The germline V gene has CDR1 SGHNT and CDR2 YYREEE (reference sequence). This CDR3 is 14 amino acids long. V lost 4 bases to trimming and J lost 4 bases; unmatched junction nucleotides: 5. The CDR3 sequence: CASSGGLAPDTQYF. CDR3 DNA: TGTGCCAGCAGCGGCGGACTAGCTCCAGATACGCAGTATTTT.

The V gene is TRBV7-8, the J gene TRBJ2-1; tentatively, D is TRBD2 (6 bases). CDR3 size: 15 residues. Germline CDR1 and CDR2: SGHVS and FQNEAQ. Trimming pared 5 bases from V and 1 base from J, leaving 12 bases between. The CDR3 loop is CASSPRRGSYNEQFF. Written as DNA, the CDR3 is TGTGCCAGCAGCCCGCGGCGGGGTTCCTACAATGAGCAGTTCTTC.

In its sample, this clonotype was seen many times. The chain employs TRBV20-1 and TRBJ2-1, with a possible D match to TRBD2 (6 bases). This CDR3 region has 12 residues. V lost 6 bases, J lost 7 bases, and 13 bases lay in between. CDR1 DFQATT and CDR2 SNEGSKA come from the germline V gene (reference sequence). The CDR3 sequence: CSAREAGNEQFF. The CDR3 nucleotides read TGCAGTGCAAGGGAGGCGGGGAATGAGCAGTTCTTC.

The CDR3, as DNA: TGTGCCAGCAGCGGACGTCCAGGGCTTCAGCCCCAGCATTTT. This sequence encodes CASSGRPGLQPQHF. The V call is TRBV7-4, the J call TRBJ1-5, with a weak D call TRBD1 (5 bases). Trimming removed 5 bases from V and 6 bases from J, with 14 bases in between. The CDR3 runs 14 residues. Germline V gives CDR1 SGHVT, CDR2 SQSDAQ.

The chain employs TRBV19 and TRBJ2-2; perhaps TRBD2 as D (6 bases). This CDR3 has 15 amino acids. Germline-derived CDR1 and CDR2 are LNHDA and SQIVND (reference sequence). V lost 9 bases, J lost 3 bases, and 17 bases lay in between. DNA of the CDR3: TGTGCCAGCACCTTCGGCGGGGCCTACACCGGGGAGCTGTTTTTT. It yields the protein CASTFGGAYTGELFF.

The chain couples TRBV10-3 to TRBJ2-7; no clear D gene. The V and J ends lost 3 bases and 3 bases respectively, with 3 bases between them. There are 11 residues in the CDR3. The germline CDR1 and CDR2 sequences are ENHRY and SYGVKD. CDR3: CAISDIYEQYF. CDR3 nucleotide sequence: TGTGCCATCAGTGACATCTACGAGCAGTACTTC.

A word on this clonotype: The junction departs from germline at one end; a sequencing error may be responsible. The rearrangement uses TRBV7-7 and TRBJ2-5, with 13 nucleotides matching TRBD2. Germline values: CDR1 SSHAT, CDR2 FNYEAQ (reference sequence). CDR3 length: 16 amino acids. CDR3 protein: CASSLGLAGVQETQYF. Written as DNA, the CDR3 is TGTGCTAGCAGCTTAGGACTAGCGGGGGTCCAAGAGACCCAGTACTTC.

The chain recombines TRBV12-3 or TRBV12-4 with TRBJ2-4; D is ambiguous. CDR3 length equals 14 residues. V gave up 6 bases and J gave up 1 base, with 10 bases separating them. In nucleotides, the CDR3 is TGTGCCAGCAGCCCCCCGGTGGCCAAAAACATTCAGTACTTC. Protein product: CASSPPVAKNIQYF.

J is TRBJ2-1 and V is TRBV6-2 or TRBV6-3, with TRBD2 matching over 8 bases. CDR1 is MNHEY and CDR2 is SVGEGT in the germline V gene. The CDR3 spans 14 residues. The V and J ends lost 7 bases and 3 bases, in that order; junction bases with no gene match: 5. The chain's CDR3 is CASIPRGGYNEQFF. In DNA form, the CDR3 reads TGTGCCAGCATCCCTCGGGGGGGCTACAATGAGCAGTTCTTC.

This clonotype was seen more than once but under ten times. This sequence joins TRBV20-1 and TRBJ2-6; D not resolved. This CDR3 region has 13 residues. V lost 2 bases, J lost 0 bases, and 2 bases lay in between. Looked up from germline, CDR1 is DFQATT and CDR2 is SNEGSKA (reference sequence). This chain's CDR3 is CSARSSGANVLTF. DNA for the CDR3: TGCAGTGCTAGAAGCTCTGGGGCCAACGTCCTGACTTTC.

This clonotype turned up a few times. V is TRBV6-5 and J is TRBJ1-5, with no clear D. Germline CDR1 MNHEY, CDR2 SVGAGI. The CDR3 spans 13 residues. Between the trimmed V and J ends, which lost 0 bases and 6 bases, there was a span of 6 bases. The CDR3: CASSYSRTQPQHF. CDR3 nucleotides: TGTGCCAGCAGTTACTCGAGGACTCAGCCCCAGCATTTT.

The chain uses TRBV7-2 and TRBJ1-5; D not resolved. The CDR3 sequence is 13 residues long. V was trimmed by 0 bases and J by 4 bases, leaving 4 bases between them. Germline CDR1 SGHTA, CDR2 FQGNSA. The CDR3 region is CASSLAWNQPQHF. The DNA of the CDR3 is TGTGCCAGCAGCTTAGCTTGGAATCAGCCCCAGCATTTT.

This clonotype was detected many times. CDR3 residues: CSVERSGVVVFF. For the CDR3, the DNA is TGCAGCGTTGAACGGTCTGGTGTGGTGGTTTTCTTT. The J gene is TRBJ1-1, the V gene TRBV29-1; D not resolved. This CDR3 comprises 12 residues. In germline, CDR1 is SQVTM, CDR2 ANQGSEA. Trimming left V 2 bases short and J 13 bases short, with 17 bases between.

Ten or more counts support this clonotype. The chain uses TRBV7-2 and TRBJ1-1, with no clear D. The CDR3 has 13 residues. Trimming pared 1 base from V and 3 bases from J, leaving 6 bases between. Germline assignment: CDR1 SGHTA and CDR2 FQGNSA. The CDR3 reads CASSLGHYTEAFF. In nucleotides, the CDR3 is TGTGCCAGCAGCTTAGGTCATTACACTGAAGCTTTCTTT.

Many counts were recorded for this clonotype. The chain recombines TRBV11-2 with TRBJ2-7; 8 positions agree with TRBD1. The germline V gene encodes CDR1 SGHAT and CDR2 FQNNGV. The CDR3 consists of 14 residues. The J segment lost 3 bases and the V segment lost 1 base, leaving 2 bases of the junction unmatched. DNA of the CDR3: TGTGCCAGCAGCTTAGCTGGACAGGGCTACGAGCAGTACTTC. Amino acids: CASSLAGQGYEQYF.

The rearrangement joins TRBV12-3 or TRBV12-4 to TRBJ1-1; no firm D call. V lost 1 base and J 1 base, leaving 7 bases between the germline ends. This CDR3 region has 14 residues. The CDR3 sequence: CASSLVVENTEAFF. CDR3 sequence (DNA): TGTGCCAGCAGTTTAGTGGTAGAGAACACTGAAGCTTTCTTT.

This clonotype showed up just a few times. The chain is built from TRBV10-2 and TRBJ2-5; D is perhaps TRBD1 (5 bases). V shed 7 bases and J shed 0 bases, with 9 bases lying between them. The CDR3 has 13 residues. The germline CDR1 and CDR2 sequences are WSHSY and SAAADI. The CDR3: CASIPRDQETQYF. The CDR3 DNA is TGCGCCAGCATTCCCAGGGACCAAGAGACCCAGTACTTC.

Many counts were recorded for this clonotype. The V and J genes are TRBV2 and TRBJ2-7, with D possibly TRBD2 on 6 matching bases. The CDR3 spans 12 residues. Germline lookup yields CDR1 SNHLY and CDR2 FYNNEI. Trimming removed 4 bases at V and 5 bases at J, with 9 bases between. CDR3 bases: TGTGCCAGCAGTGCCGGGGGTAACGAGCAGTACTTC. Amino acids: CASSAGGNEQYF.

In this sample, this clonotype turned up many times. The chain recombines TRBV15 with TRBJ2-3; 8 positions agree with TRBD1. The CDR3 is made up of 15 amino acids. Germline values: CDR1 LNHNV, CDR2 YYDKDF (reference sequence). Trimming removed 5 bases from V and 4 bases from J; junction bases left unmatched: 8. CDR3 amino acids: CATSAGGARADTQYF. The CDR3 DNA is TGTGCCACCAGCGCAGGGGGCGCGCGTGCAGATACGCAGTATTTT. Based on the CDR3 plus reference TRBV15 and TRBJ2-3, the full variable domain is DAMVIQNPRYQVTQFGKPVTLSCSQTLNHNVMYWYQQKSSQAPKLLFHYYDKDFNNEADTPDNFQSRRPNTSFCFLDIRSPGLGDTAMYLCATSAGGARADTQYFGPGTRLTVL.